This T cell receptor beta chain was identified in a study of blood T cells in healthy people across ages. Overall study context: Through template switching, about one barcoded beta molecule was captured per two T cells, as measured in model experiments.

Comments on this clonotype: Antigen specificity is unknown.

V lost 1 base and J lost 4, with 10 bases in between. In germline, CDR1 is SGHRS, CDR2 YFSETQ. The CDR3 covers 14 residues. For the second PCR, which ran for about 6 to 12 cycles, a sample-barcoded 5' primer and a J-beta primer mix were used. TCRdb processed the 5' RACE reads anew with MiXCR; each CDR3 protein has one entry. The table has around 1,900,000 distinct CDR3 sequences, roughly 43% seen once; the top ten hold roughly 23%. Study-wide results and caveats: The recorded TCR beta diversity per million T cells decreased in a roughly linear manner with age.

The V call is TRBV5-1, the J call TRBJ2-3, with unresolved D. Sequences were obtained from blood. This receptor was taken from a human donor in good health. As DNA, the CDR3 is TGCGCCAGCAGCTTGAGCCAGAAATCAGATACGCAGTATTTT. Translating gives CASSLSQKSDTQYF.